The entry that follows covers one TCR beta chain sequence. The antigen it recognizes is unknown. Within one base of it there is no much larger clone, and no base qualities were kept. This entry is derived from a study of blood T cell repertoires in COVID-19 (dated by TCRdb to about 2020). As for the study more broadly: Collaborator samples came from the United States, Italy and Spain and covered acute and convalescent phases of COVID-19. The material from the prospective study consisted of cDNA or gDNA derived from T cells, B-cell-depleted T cells, or PBMCs. Deeply sampled blood TCRbeta repertoires from subjects exposed to, actively infected with, or recovered from COVID-19 were included in the dataset. A freely available public database, intended as a resource for researchers studying the immune response to SARS-CoV-2, is where the repertoires were released. Samples were obtained from the ongoing ImmuneRACE study (first 160 participants) and from 1,254 subjects provided by 6 global collaborators. The sample metadata nearly always contained a de-identified subject ID, COVID-19 status, age in years and sex. Where HLA class I and class II types were available, the types were taken from metadata supplied by the sample provider, not from assay-based typing. What the work shows at the level of the full study, not this receptor alone: The amount of clinical and demographic metadata varied by source and participant and was provided uncurated.

At one collaborating source in Seattle, patients were enrolled during active infection and were followed longitudinally through the course of disease. Collaborating institutions collected whole blood in K2EDTA tubes following their own protocols. For TCRbeta analysis, collaborators shipped samples as frozen whole blood, isolated PBMCs, or DNA extracted from either of those sample types. TCRbeta CDR3 regions were amplified from genomic DNA by means of the immunoSEQ Assay, a bias-controlled multiplex PCR. Regarding the original processing steps: The number of nucleated cells in each sample was estimated from the amplification of reference gene primers within the assay. To quantify the absolute abundance of each unique TCRbeta CDR3 rearrangement, sequence reads were collapsed and filtered. For each sample, productive Simpson clonality was calculated as the square root of Simpson's diversity index over productive rearrangements. TCRdb mirrors the immuneACCESS table, restricted to in-frame sequences. Some clones are absent from its copies; in checked studies, under half trace to an unresolved V gene, and the reason for the others is unknown. For V, J and clone size, that table is used; D and trimming come from the DNA. The sample table shows about 300,000 clones, and approximately 84% are seen once. The ten largest clones capture roughly 1.5% of the sample.

This receptor was obtained from a human donor with COVID-19, enrolled during active disease. The donor label of this sample is uncertain. The sample was peripheral blood.

The sequenced DNA: TGTGCCAGCAGTTTTGCCGGCGCGGGGTACTTC. Translated, this is CASSFAGAGYF. The chain was built from TRBV28 and TRBJ2-7; the D gene is perhaps TRBD2, from 5 matching bases. Including cysteine and phenylalanine, the CDR3 has 11 amino acids. The read is trimmed to its CDR3 DNA, 33 bases read in frame from base 1. CDR1 and CDR2 were assigned from the germline V gene as MDHEN and SYDVKM. Trimming takes 3 bases from V and 12 bases from J, and the germline ends sit 12 bases apart. The full variable domain, completed from the reference TRBV28 and TRBJ2-7 proteins outside the CDR3, reads DVKVTQSSRYLVKRTGEKVFLECVQDMDHENMFWYRQDPGLGLRLIYFSYDVKMKEKGDIPEGYSVSREKKERFSLILESASTNQTSMYLCASSFAGAGYFGPGTRLTVT.